These T cell receptor beta chains were read from a single sample in a study of tumour-infiltrating T cells in Burkitt lymphoma. Assay used: immunoSEQ multiplex PCR; TCRdb lists only in-frame clones, some missing. The sample holds more than 40,000 clones; 30% to 40% are singletons and the top ten take roughly 2.8%. The sequenced material came from tumor tissue. These receptors were collected from a human donor with Burkitt lymphoma. Each CDR3 is given with its conserved first and last residue. D genes are given only for firm matches. Clone size is shown for a subset of rows, as once, few, many or a class of expanded clone.

j_call d_call clone_size v_call cdr3_length cdr3_aa cdr3_nt
TRBJ2-2 TRBD2 NA TRBV5-6 16 CATLAGGHSYTGELFF TGTGCCACACTAGCGGGGGGCCATTCATACACCGGGGAGCTGTTTTTT
TRBJ2-1 TRBD2 NA TRBV9 16 CASSSSGGYTNNEQFF TGTGCCAGCAGCTCCTCGGGGGGATACACTAACAATGAGCAGTTCTTC
TRBJ2-3 TRBD2 NA TRBV4-3 17 CASSRAPLAGNTDTQYF TGCGCCAGCAGCCGAGCCCCCCTAGCGGGGAACACAGATACGCAGTATTTT
TRBJ2-3 TRBD1 NA TRBV19 17 CASSILRQGAGTDTQYF TGTGCCAGTAGTATACTCCGTCAGGGGGCAGGAACAGATACGCAGTATTTT
TRBJ1-5 NA few TRBV4-2 15 CASSQVGGGHQPQHF TGTGCCAGCAGCCAAGTAGGAGGGGGGCATCAGCCCCAGCATTTT
TRBJ2-1 TRBD2 NA TRBV4-1 17 CASSQGLRGKQFNEQFF TGCGCCAGCAGCCAGGGGTTGCGGGGGAAACAATTCAATGAGCAGTTCTTC
TRBJ1-1 NA NA TRBV5-4 11 CASSQTGKAFF TGTGCCAGCAGCCAAACAGGGAAAGCTTTCTTT
TRBJ1-1 NA few TRBV18 16 CASLDRRVVGNTEAFF TGTGCCAGTCTCGACAGGAGGGTGGTTGGGAACACTGAAGCTTTCTTT
TRBJ1-2 NA NA TRBV29-1 14 CSARGGGLNYGYTF TGCAGCGCTAGGGGGGGAGGCCTTAACTATGGCTACACCTTC
TRBJ2-2 NA NA TRBV29-1 14 CSVAVSLHTGELFF TGCAGCGTTGCGGTTTCTCTTCACACCGGGGAGCTGTTTTTT
TRBJ2-7 NA NA TRBV5-1 16 CASSSGTPANSYEQYF TGCGCCAGCAGCTCCGGAACCCCAGCGAACTCCTACGAGCAGTACTTC
TRBJ2-5 NA few TRBV5-6 14 CASSLVPNQETQYF TGTGCCAGCAGCTTGGTACCCAACCAAGAGACCCAGTACTTC
TRBJ1-4 NA NA TRBV7-2 14 CASSGSGTNEKLFF TGTGCCAGCAGTGGTTCGGGGACTAATGAAAAACTGTTTTTT
TRBJ2-3 TRBD1 few TRBV5-1 14 CASSLGTGADTQYF TGCGCCAGCAGCTTGGGGACAGGGGCAGATACGCAGTATTTT
TRBJ2-6 NA once TRBV18 14 CASSPSRGANVLTF TGTGCCAGCTCACCCTCCAGAGGGGCCAACGTCCTGACTTTC
TRBJ1-1 NA NA TRBV7-8 13 CASSLGRGVEAFF TGTGCCAGCAGCTTAGGGCGCGGGGTTGAAGCTTTCTTT
TRBJ2-3 TRBD1 NA TRBV7-8 16 CASSPTGQAGTDTQYF TGTGCCAGCAGCCCAACAGGACAGGCAGGCACAGATACGCAGTATTTT
TRBJ2-4 NA few TRBV5-6 13 CASSSDGKNIQYF TGTGCCAGCAGCTCGGACGGAAAAAACATTCAGTACTTC
TRBJ2-5 NA NA TRBV5-6 13 CASSLSGAETQYF TGTGCCAGCAGCTTATCGGGGGCAGAGACCCAGTACTTC
TRBJ2-3 NA few TRBV6-4 11 CASSRQVTQYF TGTGCCAGCAGTCGACAGGTTACGCAGTATTTT
TRBJ1-2 NA NA TRBV7-2 12 CASTQRRGGYTF TGTGCCAGCACCCAGCGGCGCGGCGGCTACACCTTC
TRBJ2-5 NA NA TRBV5-5 14 CASSLRPVQETQYF TGTGCCAGCAGCTTGCGGCCGGTCCAAGAGACCCAGTACTTC
TRBJ2-7 NA NA TRBV30 14 CAWSVPGAPTEQYF TGTGCCTGGAGTGTGCCAGGGGCCCCGACCGAGCAGTACTTC
TRBJ1-2 NA NA TRBV4-1 14 CASSQDGRDYGYTF TGCGCCAGCAGCCAAGATGGCAGAGACTATGGCTACACCTTC
TRBJ2-5 TRBD1 NA TRBV5-4 14 CASSPRTGVETQYF TGTGCCAGCAGCCCGCGGACAGGGGTGGAGACCCAGTACTTC
TRBJ1-1 NA few TRBV4-3 16 CASSRTRSTTGSEAFF TGCGCCAGCAGCCGCACTAGATCTACGACAGGATCTGAAGCTTTCTTT
TRBJ2-1 TRBD1 NA TRBV4-3 22 CASSQGTLPGQGPPSSYNEQFF TGCGCCAGCAGCCAAGGTACGCTTCCGGGACAGGGGCCCCCGAGCTCCTACAATGAGCAGTTCTTC
TRBJ2-2 NA NA TRBV7-9 18 CASSLGFRSVENTGELFF TGTGCCAGCAGCTTAGGTTTTCGGAGCGTAGAGAACACCGGGGAGCTGTTTTTT
TRBJ2-3 TRBD1 NA TRBV18 16 CASSPLGQGRTDTQYF TGTGCCAGCTCACCTCTAGGACAGGGTCGCACAGATACGCAGTATTTT
TRBJ1-5 NA few TRBV7-2 14 CASSLRRGNQPQHF TGTGCCAGCAGCTTGAGACGGGGGAATCAGCCCCAGCATTTT
TRBJ1-1 NA NA TRBV5-1 12 CASSDWGVEAFF TGCGCCAGCAGCGATTGGGGTGTTGAAGCTTTCTTT
TRBJ2-3 NA few TRBV6-1 14 CASSVRDGGDTQYF TGTGCCAGCAGTGTCCGGGACGGGGGAGATACGCAGTATTTT
TRBJ2-7 NA NA TRBV29-1 14 CSVVSGHLSYEQYF TGCAGCGTTGTATCCGGACACCTCTCCTACGAGCAGTACTTC
TRBJ2-2 NA few TRBV29-1 12 CSVWGAAGELFF TGCAGCGTTTGGGGAGCCGCCGGGGAGCTGTTTTTT
TRBJ1-5 NA NA TRBV28 15 CASRIFGRHNQPQHF TGTGCCAGCAGGATATTTGGACGCCACAATCAGCCCCAGCATTTT
TRBJ2-4 NA NA TRBV29-1 11 CSVASQNIQYF TGCAGCGTTGCTAGTCAAAACATTCAGTACTTC
TRBJ2-2 NA NA TRBV7-6 12 CASRPGNGELFF TGTGCCAGCAGGCCCGGTAACGGGGAGCTGTTTTTT
TRBJ1-3 NA NA TRBV10-3 16 CAISDGRGGSGNTIYF TGTGCCATCAGTGACGGGCGCGGGGGCTCTGGAAACACCATATATTTT
TRBJ2-6 NA NA TRBV4-2 15 CASSEESSGANVLTF TGTGCCAGCAGCGAGGAGAGCTCTGGGGCCAACGTCCTGACTTTC
TRBJ2-1 NA few TRBV19 13 CASSIVGTPTQFF TGTGCCAGTAGTATAGTTGGGACACCGACGCAGTTCTTC
TRBJ2-7 TRBD1 few TRBV7-6 15 CASSPRLGTGYEQYF TGTGCCAGCAGCCCCCGCCTGGGGACAGGCTACGAGCAGTACTTC
TRBJ2-3 TRBD1 NA TRBV14 18 CASSQDRYIGQGWDTQYF TGTGCCAGCAGCCAAGATAGGTACATCGGACAGGGGTGGGATACGCAGTATTTT
TRBJ2-3 NA NA TRBV9 14 CASSVSGNTDTQYF TGTGCCAGCAGCGTATCAGGGAACACAGATACGCAGTATTTT
TRBJ1-2 NA few TRBV11-1 13 CASSPGHSYGYTF TGTGCCAGCAGCCCTGGGCATTCTTATGGCTACACCTTC
TRBJ1-6 NA NA TRBV4-3 12 CASSHQDTPLHF TGCGCCAGCAGCCACCAGGACACCCCTCTCCACTTT
TRBJ2-2 NA few TRBV5-6 12 CASSRITGELFF TGTGCCAGCAGCCGGATCACCGGGGAGCTGTTTTTT
TRBJ2-7 NA few TRBV20-1 11 CSASREYEQYF TGCAGTGCTAGCCGGGAATACGAGCAGTACTTC
TRBJ2-3 NA NA TRBV9 15 CASSRRGYGGDTQYF TGTGCCAGCAGCCGGAGGGGATATGGGGGGGATACGCAGTATTTT
TRBJ2-2 TRBD2 few TRBV19 19 CASSIRGGTSGILTGELFF TGTGCCAGTAGTATACGGGGTGGGACTAGCGGAATACTCACCGGGGAGCTGTTTTTT
TRBJ2-2 NA NA TRBV5-8 16 CASSHGRQSNTGELFF TGTGCCAGCAGCCATGGACGACAATCGAACACCGGGGAGCTGTTTTTT
TRBJ1-1 NA few TRBV6-1 12 CASSAEGLMAFF TGTGCCAGCAGTGCAGAGGGGTTAATGGCTTTCTTT
TRBJ2-5 TRBD2 NA TRBV7-2 15 CASSLAIGGSGTQYF TGTGCCAGCAGCTTAGCGATCGGGGGGTCCGGGACCCAGTACTTC
TRBJ1-6 NA few TRBV4-1 15 CASSQEKLPNSPLHF TGCGCCAGCAGCCAAGAGAAGTTGCCAAATTCACCCCTCCACTTT
TRBJ1-1 NA NA TRBV7-2 14 CASSHRQGSDEAFF TGCGCCAGCAGCCACAGACAAGGATCCGATGAAGCTTTCTTT
TRBJ2-3 TRBD2 NA TRBV27 14 CASLSARGADTQYF TGTGCCAGCCTCTCCGCCCGGGGGGCAGATACGCAGTATTTT
TRBJ2-3 NA few TRBV5-1 13 CASSSQLTDTQYF TGCGCCAGCAGCTCTCAGCTCACAGATACGCAGTATTTT
TRBJ1-6 TRBD1 few TRBV10-3 15 CAITASGQGGSPLHF TGTGCCATCACTGCTTCGGGACAGGGCGGTTCACCCCTCCACTTT
TRBJ1-4 NA NA TRBV19 14 CASSISATNEKLFF TGTGCCAGTAGTATCTCCGCAACTAATGAAAAACTGTTTTTT
TRBJ1-1 NA NA TRBV19 14 CASSIVGGNTEAFF TGTGCCAGTAGTATAGTTGGGGGGAACACTGAAGCTTTCTTT
TRBJ2-1 NA NA TRBV18 12 CASSPATGAGFF TGTGCCAGCTCACCAGCCACCGGGGCTGGGTTCTTC